This T cell receptor beta chain is drawn from a study of T cells in Graves' hyperthyroidism and ophthalmopathy. Study summary: Upon initial diagnosis and before any treatment, peripheral blood was collected. General study results and limits: Ophthalmopathy was separated from stable hyperthyroidism by a 13 V-J model. Before onset, ophthalmopathy was predicted by the model a median roughly 6.8 months earlier.

The CDR3 is 15 amino acids. Trimming removed 0 bases from V and 5 bases from J, with 15 bases in between. The germline CDR1 and CDR2 sequences are SGHNT and YYREEE (reference sequence). Researchers took RNA transcripts and amplified the TCR beta CDR3 regions from them. In the first-round RT-PCR of the TCR CDR3, the HTBI primer set was used. A single record per CDR3 protein comes from TCRdb applying MiXCR to the multiplex PCR reads. The table lists some 300,000 distinct CDR3 sequences, 13% of them singletons. This clonotype was picked up a small number of times. The antigen remains unidentified. The sequenced material came from blood. V gene TRBV5-4 combines with J gene TRBJ2-7, with D possibly being TRBD2 (6 bases). This clonotype was obtained from a woman aged 30 to 39 with Graves' hyperthyroidism that later progressed to Graves' ophthalmopathy. This chain's CDR3 is CASSLVLGRTHEQYF. The CDR3 region has the DNA TGTGCCAGCAGCTTGGTTCTCGGGAGAACCCACGAGCAGTACTTC.